The 23 T cell receptor beta chains presented below share a single source sample, sequenced in a study of cytomegalovirus exposure and HLA in healthy donors. PCR employed 60 Vbeta and 13 Jbeta primers. Clones were read by immunoSEQ multiplex PCR, and TCRdb kept only the in-frame ones, dropping some. This sample has 80,000 to 100,000 clones, with roughly 81% found just once. Sequenced sample: PBMCs. These receptors were obtained from a man aged 35 to 55 in good health and CMV-seronegative.

This sequence joins TRBV11-2 and TRBJ2-2; 9 bases line up with TRBD2. With 1 base clipped from V and 9 bases from J, the junction kept 9 bases outside the gene matches. In germline, CDR1 is SGHAT, CDR2 FQNNGV. This CDR3 region has 16 residues. DNA for the CDR3: TGTGCCAGCAGCTTAGTAGGGCGGGGGGGCCGCCGGGAGCTGTTTTTT. This encodes CASSLVGRGGRRELFF.

This clone has just a few counts. This chain joins TRBV6-5 and TRBJ2-5; no clear D. Germline CDR1 and CDR2: MNHEY and SVGAGI. V gave up 11 bases and J gave up 6 bases, with 13 bases separating them. This CDR3 spans 11 amino acids. The CDR3 nucleotides read TGTGCCTGCCGGGTAGAACAGACCCAGTACTTC. Amino acids: CACRVEQTQYF.

This clone was seen a handful of times. J is TRBJ1-1 and V is TRBV5-4, with TRBD1 matching 9 bases. The germline V gene encodes CDR1 SGHNT and CDR2 YYREEE (reference sequence). The CDR3 totals 12 residues. V was pared by 3 bases and J by 10 bases, with 4 bases of the junction left unmatched. CDR3 coding DNA: TGTGCCAGCAGCTCTATACAGGGGGCAGCTTTCTTT. Protein sequence: CASSSIQGAAFF.

J is TRBJ1-6 and V is TRBV12-5; tentatively, D is TRBD1 (5 bases). V gave up 3 bases and J gave up 0 bases, with 12 bases separating them. The CDR3 is 17 amino acids. Looked up from germline, CDR1 is LGHNT and CDR2 is FRNRAP. As DNA, the CDR3 is TGTGCTAGTGGTTTTCGCCCGGGGGGCTCCTATAATTCACCCCTCCACTTT. Its protein product is CASGFRPGGSYNSPLHF.

The CDR3 loop is CASSLVRAGGSRYNEQFF. The CDR3 nucleotides read TGTGCCAGCAGCTTAGTTAGGGCGGGGGGCTCACGATACAATGAGCAGTTCTTC. V gene TRBV7-8 combines with J gene TRBJ2-1, with 8 nucleotides matching TRBD2. This CDR3 comprises 18 residues. Trimming took 1 base from V and 4 from J; bases not matched to a gene: 12. Germline CDR1 SGHVS, CDR2 FQNEAQ.

The chain is built from TRBV19 and TRBJ1-6; D uncertain. V lost 5 bases to trimming and J lost 10 bases, with 12 bases between them. The germline V gene has CDR1 LNHDA and CDR2 SQIVND (reference sequence). This CDR3 comprises 13 residues. CDR3 sequence (DNA): TGTGCCAGTAGTCCCTCACACGAATCACCCCTCCACTTT. It codes for CASSPSHESPLHF. Variable domain in full (rest from reference TRBV19 and TRBJ1-6): DGGITQSPKYLFRKEGQNVTLSCEQNLNHDAMYWYRQDPGQGLRLIYYSQIVNDFQKGDIAEGYSVSREKKESFPLTVTSAQKNPTAFYLCASSPSHESPLHFGNGTRLTVT.

The rearrangement uses TRBV5-1 and TRBJ2-7, with 8 bases matching TRBD1. Trimming removed 2 bases from V and 7 bases from J; junction bases left unmatched: 14. CDR3 length: 16 residues. Germline V gene sequence: CDR1 SGHRS, CDR2 YFSETQ. The CDR3 bases are TGCGCCAGCAGCTTCACCACGGGACAGGCGACGGGGGAGCAGTACTTC. Amino acids: CASSFTTGQATGEQYF.

This chain uses TRBV27 with TRBJ2-7; 8 nucleotides agree with TRBD2. Losses at the gene ends were 4 bases for V and 2 bases for J; bases not matched to a gene: 10. Germline CDR1 MNHEY, CDR2 SMNVEV (reference sequence). The CDR3 consists of 16 residues. CDR3 DNA sequence: TGTGCCAGCAGTTACGACGGGGGGGCCAGGACCTACGAGCAGTACTTC. It specifies CASSYDGGARTYEQYF.

The chain links TRBV6-1 to TRBJ1-5, with 7 bases lining up with TRBD1. Germline loops: CDR1 MNHNS, CDR2 SASEGT. With 5 bases clipped from V and 2 bases from J, the junction kept 6 bases outside the gene matches. The CDR3 length is 15 residues. CDR3 region: CASSRDRERNQPQHF. In DNA, the CDR3 is TGTGCCAGCAGTAGAGACAGGGAGCGCAATCAGCCCCAGCATTTT.

V and J are TRBV2 and TRBJ2-3; D is unclear. Between the trimmed V and J ends, which lost 7 bases and 2 bases, there was a span of 10 bases. Per germline, CDR1 SNHLY and CDR2 FYNNEI. The CDR3 totals 13 residues. CDR3 DNA: TGTGCCAGCAACCCATACTTCACAGATACGCAGTATTTT. This translates into CASNPYFTDTQYF.

CDR3 sequence: CASSQDLGRHSGNTIYF. CDR3 bases: TGTGCCAGCAGCCAAGATCTGGGCCGACACTCTGGAAACACCATATATTTT. The V gene is TRBV14, the J gene TRBJ1-3; D uncertain. The ends were cut back, 0 bases at V and 0 bases at J, with 12 bases in the middle. This CDR3 comprises 17 residues. The germline V gene encodes CDR1 SGHDN and CDR2 FVKESK.

The chain links TRBV2 to TRBJ2-1; TRBD1 agrees at 11 bases. CDR1 is SNHLY, CDR2 FYNNEI, per germline. The CDR3 consists of 15 residues. Unmatched junction bases numbered 7, after V lost 4 bases and J lost 8 bases. CDR3 bases: TGTGCCAGCAGTGGACCGGGACAGGGGGTGGATGAGCAGTTCTTC. The encoded protein is CASSGPGQGVDEQFF.

This clone has only a few counts. This sequence joins TRBV19 and TRBJ1-5; TRBD1 agrees at 9 bases. Germline CDR1 LNHDA, CDR2 SQIVND (reference sequence). The CDR3 runs to 15 residues. J was trimmed by 3 bases and V by 5 bases; bases with no gene match: 5. The CDR3: CASSPGTGYNQPQHF. CDR3 DNA sequence: TGTGCCAGTAGTCCAGGGACAGGGTACAATCAGCCCCAGCATTTT. Supplemented by reference TRBV19 and TRBJ1-5, the full variable domain reads DGGITQSPKYLFRKEGQNVTLSCEQNLNHDAMYWYRQDPGQGLRLIYYSQIVNDFQKGDIAEGYSVSREKKESFPLTVTSAQKNPTAFYLCASSPGTGYNQPQHFGDGTRLSIL.

The chain joins TRBV10-3 to TRBJ1-5; possibly TRBD1 for D (6 bases). The germline V gene encodes CDR1 ENHRY and CDR2 SYGVKD. Deletions cut 10 bases from V and 1 base from J, with 11 bases between. This CDR3 has 13 residues. Written as DNA, the CDR3 is TGTGCCACCAGGGGCCCAAGCAATCAGCCCCAGCATTTT. The encoded protein is CATRGPSNQPQHF.

The V and J genes are TRBV5-8 and TRBJ2-1, with TRBD1 identical over 8 bases. Germline CDR1 SGHTS, CDR2 YDEGEE. V shed 4 bases and J 3 bases; nucleotides not matched to a gene: 6. The CDR3 consists of 15 residues. CDR3 coding DNA: TGTGCCAGCAGCCCGTTTGGACAGGGCTACAATGAGCAGTTCTTC. It specifies CASSPFGQGYNEQFF.

The chain has TRBV2 and TRBJ1-2; no clear D gene. The CDR3 contains 13 residues. The germline V gene has CDR1 SNHLY and CDR2 FYNNEI. Trimming removed 4 bases from V and 4 bases from J, with 10 bases in between. CDR3 protein: CASSVAVSYGYTF. The CDR3 nucleotides read TGTGCCAGCAGTGTGGCAGTAAGCTATGGCTACACCTTC.

CDR3 DNA sequence: TGCGCCAGCAGCTTACAGGAATATTCACCCCTCCACTTT. The encoded protein is CASSLQEYSPLHF. The rearrangement joins TRBV5-1 to TRBJ1-6; weak D call: TRBD1 (5 bases). There are 13 residues in the CDR3. In germline, CDR1 is SGHRS, CDR2 YFSETQ. V was shortened by 2 bases and J by 8 bases, with 8 bases between the two germline ends.

This chain uses TRBV10-3 with TRBJ2-2; 10 positions match TRBD1. The germline V gene encodes CDR1 ENHRY and CDR2 SYGVKD. V gave up 4 bases and J gave up 6 bases; unmatched junction bases: 2. The CDR3 runs to 14 residues. CDR3 DNA sequence: TGTGCCATCAGTGTGACAGGGGGCCCCGGGGAGCTGTTTTTT. The encoded protein is CAISVTGGPGELFF.

The rearrangement links TRBV27 to TRBJ2-2; D unresolved. V was shortened by 3 bases and J by 5 bases, with 4 bases between the two germline ends. Germline CDR1 reads MNHEY; CDR2 reads SMNVEV (reference sequence). The CDR3 contains 12 residues. The CDR3 is CASSFRTGELFF. CDR3 sequence (DNA): TGTGCCAGCAGTTTCAGGACCGGGGAGCTGTTTTTT.

V gene TRBV6-4 combines with J gene TRBJ2-7, with 8 positions matching TRBD1. The V gene end was trimmed by 7 bases and the J gene end by 3 bases; junction bases not matched to a gene: 14. Germline CDR1 and CDR2: MRHNA and SNTAGT. This CDR3 contains 16 residues. The CDR3: CASNGQGNPGLYEQYF. In DNA form, the CDR3 reads TGTGCCAGCAATGGACAGGGCAATCCTGGACTCTACGAGCAGTACTTC.

This clone showed up just once. This chain links TRBV5-1 with TRBJ2-5, with a possible D match to TRBD1 (5 bases). The better agreement between TRBJ2-7 and the DNA end casts doubt on the J call. Germline V lookup: CDR1 SGHRS, CDR2 YFSETQ. This CDR3 has 19 amino acids. CDR3: CASSLVGVERQSQIYEQYF. In DNA form, the CDR3 reads TGCGCCAGCAGCTTGGTAGGGGTGGAAAGGCAATCCCAGATCTACGAGCAGTACTTC.

The V gene is TRBV5-4, the J gene TRBJ2-7, with a possible D match to TRBD1 (5 bases). The length of the CDR3 is 15 residues. Germline V CDR1 and CDR2: SGHNT, YYREEE (reference sequence). The V end lost 4 bases, the J end lost 6 bases, and 20 bases lay between the germline ends. CDR3 protein: CASSMPDKVGFEQYF. The CDR3, as DNA: TGTGCCAGCAGCATGCCGGACAAGGTGGGTTTCGAGCAGTACTTC. The full variable domain, its missing parts supplied by reference TRBV5-4 and TRBJ2-7, is ETGVTQSPTHLIKTRGQQVTLRCSSQSGHNTVSWYQQALGQGPQFIFQYYREEENGRGNFPPRFSGLQFPNYSSELNVNALELDDSALYLCASSMPDKVGFEQYFGPGTRLTVT.

V usage is TRBV9 and J usage is TRBJ1-4; 8 nucleotides align to TRBD1. The junction had 5 bases not matched to a gene; V was cut back by 2 bases and J by 8 bases. Per germline, CDR1 SGDLS and CDR2 YYNGEE. The CDR3 runs to 14 residues. CDR3 sequence (DNA): TGTGCCAGCAGCGTGGGGACAGGAGGGGAAAAACTGTTTTTT. Translation: CASSVGTGGEKLFF.